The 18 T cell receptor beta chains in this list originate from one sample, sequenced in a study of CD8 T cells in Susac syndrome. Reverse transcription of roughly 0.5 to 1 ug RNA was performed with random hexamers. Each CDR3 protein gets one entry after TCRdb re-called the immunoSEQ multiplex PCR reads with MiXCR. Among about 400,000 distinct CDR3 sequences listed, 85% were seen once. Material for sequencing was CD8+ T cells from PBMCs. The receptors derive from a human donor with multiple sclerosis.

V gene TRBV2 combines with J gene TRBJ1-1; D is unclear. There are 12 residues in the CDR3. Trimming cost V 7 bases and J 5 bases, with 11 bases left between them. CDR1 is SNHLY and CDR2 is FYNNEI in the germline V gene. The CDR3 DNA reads TGTGCCAGCACGACATCCCATACTGAAGCTTTCTTT. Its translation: CASTTSHTEAFF.

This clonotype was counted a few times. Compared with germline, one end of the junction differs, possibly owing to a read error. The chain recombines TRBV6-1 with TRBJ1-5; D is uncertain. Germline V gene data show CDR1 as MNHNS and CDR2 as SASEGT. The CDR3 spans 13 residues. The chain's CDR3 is CASSEERYQPQHF. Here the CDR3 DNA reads TGTGCCAGCAGCGAAGAGCGGTATCAGCCCCAGCATTTT.

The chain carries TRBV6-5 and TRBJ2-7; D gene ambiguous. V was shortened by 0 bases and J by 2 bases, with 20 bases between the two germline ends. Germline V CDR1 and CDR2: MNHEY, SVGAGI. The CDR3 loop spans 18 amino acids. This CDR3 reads CASSYSEYKAPGPYEQYF. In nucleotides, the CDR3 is TGTGCCAGCAGTTACTCGGAGTACAAAGCGCCCGGCCCCTACGAGCAGTACTTC.

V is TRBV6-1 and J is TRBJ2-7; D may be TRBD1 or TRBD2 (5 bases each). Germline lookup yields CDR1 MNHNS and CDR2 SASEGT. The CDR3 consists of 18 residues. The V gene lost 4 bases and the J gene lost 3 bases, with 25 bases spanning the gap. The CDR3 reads CASSGPPRDGPIYYEQYF. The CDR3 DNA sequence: TGTGCCAGCAGTGGTCCCCCCCGGGACGGCCCTATCTACTACGAGCAGTACTTC.

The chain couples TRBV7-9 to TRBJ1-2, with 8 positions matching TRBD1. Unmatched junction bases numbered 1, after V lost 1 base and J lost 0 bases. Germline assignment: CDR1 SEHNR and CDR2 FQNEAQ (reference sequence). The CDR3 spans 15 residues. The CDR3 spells CASSLGTGTNYGYTF. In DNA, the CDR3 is TGTGCCAGCAGCTTAGGGACAGGGACTAACTATGGCTACACCTTC.

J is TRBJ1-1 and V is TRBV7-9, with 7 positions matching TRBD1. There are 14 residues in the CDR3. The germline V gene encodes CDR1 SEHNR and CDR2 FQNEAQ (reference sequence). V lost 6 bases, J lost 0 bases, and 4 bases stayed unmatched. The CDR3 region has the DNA TGTGCCAGCAGACTAGGACAGGTGAACACTGAAGCTTTCTTT. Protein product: CASRLGQVNTEAFF.

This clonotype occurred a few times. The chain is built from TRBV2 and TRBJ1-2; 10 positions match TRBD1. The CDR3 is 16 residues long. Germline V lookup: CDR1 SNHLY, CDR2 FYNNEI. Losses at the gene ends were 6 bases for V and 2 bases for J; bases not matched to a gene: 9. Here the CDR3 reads CASRIGTGVENYGYTF. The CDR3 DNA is TGTGCCAGCAGGATCGGGACAGGGGTAGAAAACTATGGCTACACCTTC. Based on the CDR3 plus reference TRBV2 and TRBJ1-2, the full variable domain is EPEVTQTPSHQVTQMGQEVILRCVPISNHLYFYWYRQILGQKVEFLVSFYNNEISEKSEIFDDQFSVERPDGSNFTLKIRSTKLEDSAMYFCASRIGTGVENYGYTFGSGTRLTVV.

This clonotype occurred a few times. This CDR3 is CSVGAGGNYEQYF. CDR3 coding DNA: TGCAGCGTTGGGGCAGGGGGAAACTACGAGCAGTACTTC. The chain has TRBV29-1 and TRBJ2-7, with TRBD1 matching 7 bases. Per germline, CDR1 SQVTM and CDR2 ANQGSEA. CDR3 length: 13 residues. J gave up 3 bases and V 4 bases, and 6 bases lay outside the gene matches.

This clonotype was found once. The chain's CDR3 is CASSEKEGANYGYTF. Written as DNA, the CDR3 is TGTGCCAGCAGTGAGAAGGAGGGAGCTAACTATGGCTACACCTTC. The chain employs TRBV6-2 or TRBV6-3 and TRBJ1-2; D gene unclear. CDR3 size: 15 residues. The germline V and J ends were trimmed by 5 bases and 0 bases, with 13 bases remaining between them. Germline CDR1 MNHEY, CDR2 SVGEGT.

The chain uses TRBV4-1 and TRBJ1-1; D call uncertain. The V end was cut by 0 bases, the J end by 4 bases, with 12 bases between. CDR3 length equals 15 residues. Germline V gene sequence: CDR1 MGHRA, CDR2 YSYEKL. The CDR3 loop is CASSQELMKGTEAFF. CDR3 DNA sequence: TGCGCCAGCAGCCAAGAATTAATGAAGGGCACTGAAGCTTTCTTT.

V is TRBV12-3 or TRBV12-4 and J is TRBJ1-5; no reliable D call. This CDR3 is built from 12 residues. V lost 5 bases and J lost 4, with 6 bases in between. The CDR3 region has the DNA TGTGCCAGCAGTACGAAAAATCAGCCCCAGCATTTT. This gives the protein CASSTKNQPQHF.

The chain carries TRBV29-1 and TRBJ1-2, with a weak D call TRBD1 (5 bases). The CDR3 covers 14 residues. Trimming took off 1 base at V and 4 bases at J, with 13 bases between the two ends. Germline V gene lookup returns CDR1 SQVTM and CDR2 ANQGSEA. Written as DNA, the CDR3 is TGCAGCGTTGAAGCCTTACAGGATCGCTATGGCTACACCTTC. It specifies CSVEALQDRYGYTF. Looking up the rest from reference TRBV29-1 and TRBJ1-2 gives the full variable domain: SAVISQKPSRDICQRGTSLTIQCQVDSQVTMMFWYRQQPGQSLTLIATANQGSEATYESGFVIDKFPISRPNLTFSTLTVSNMSPEDSSIYLCSVEALQDRYGYTFGSGTRLTVV.

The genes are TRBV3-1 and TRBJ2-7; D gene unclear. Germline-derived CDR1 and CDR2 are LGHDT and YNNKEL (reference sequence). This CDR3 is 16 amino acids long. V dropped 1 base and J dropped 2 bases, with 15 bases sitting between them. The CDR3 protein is CASSQGQFSTPYEQYF. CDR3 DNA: TGTGCCAGCAGCCAAGGGCAGTTCTCCACTCCCTACGAGCAGTACTTC.

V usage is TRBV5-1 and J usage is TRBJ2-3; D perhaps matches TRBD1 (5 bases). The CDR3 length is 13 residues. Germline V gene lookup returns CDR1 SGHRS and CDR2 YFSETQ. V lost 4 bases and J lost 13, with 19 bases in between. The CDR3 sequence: CASSLGPTYAEYF. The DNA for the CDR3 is TGCGCCAGCAGCCTGGGGCCAACCTACGCGGAGTATTTT.

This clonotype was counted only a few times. CDR3 residues: CASLGTSGRSETQYF. CDR3 DNA sequence: TGTGCCAGCCTGGGGACTAGCGGGAGATCCGAGACCCAGTACTTC. This rearrangement joins TRBV2 to TRBJ2-5; TRBD2 agrees at 14 bases. The CDR3 runs to 15 residues. Germline values: CDR1 SNHLY, CDR2 FYNNEI. With 8 bases clipped from V and 5 bases from J, the junction kept 7 bases outside the gene matches. Variable domain in full (rest from reference TRBV2 and TRBJ2-5): EPEVTQTPSHQVTQMGQEVILRCVPISNHLYFYWYRQILGQKVEFLVSFYNNEISEKSEIFDDQFSVERPDGSNFTLKIRSTKLEDSAMYFCASLGTSGRSETQYFGPGTRLLVL.

CDR3 loop: CASSDTGNTIYF. Here the CDR3 DNA reads TGTGCCAGCAGTGATACTGGAAACACCATATATTTT. This chain joins TRBV9 and TRBJ1-3; D is unclear. The germline gives CDR1 SGDLS, CDR2 YYNGEE. Between the trimmed V and J ends, which lost 5 bases and 2 bases, there was a span of 5 bases. CDR3 length equals 12 residues.

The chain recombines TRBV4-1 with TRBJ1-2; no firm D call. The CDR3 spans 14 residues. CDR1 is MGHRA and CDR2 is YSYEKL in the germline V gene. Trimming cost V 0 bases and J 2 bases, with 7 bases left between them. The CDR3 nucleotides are TGCGCCAGCAGCCAAGACTGGGAGAACTATGGCTACACCTTC. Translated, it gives CASSQDWENYGYTF.

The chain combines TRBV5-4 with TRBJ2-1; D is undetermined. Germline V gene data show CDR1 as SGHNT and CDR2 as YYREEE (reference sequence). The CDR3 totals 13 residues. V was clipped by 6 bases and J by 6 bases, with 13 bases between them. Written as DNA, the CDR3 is TGTGCCAGCACCCCAGGCGCAGGCAATGAGCAGTTCTTC. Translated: CASTPGAGNEQFF.